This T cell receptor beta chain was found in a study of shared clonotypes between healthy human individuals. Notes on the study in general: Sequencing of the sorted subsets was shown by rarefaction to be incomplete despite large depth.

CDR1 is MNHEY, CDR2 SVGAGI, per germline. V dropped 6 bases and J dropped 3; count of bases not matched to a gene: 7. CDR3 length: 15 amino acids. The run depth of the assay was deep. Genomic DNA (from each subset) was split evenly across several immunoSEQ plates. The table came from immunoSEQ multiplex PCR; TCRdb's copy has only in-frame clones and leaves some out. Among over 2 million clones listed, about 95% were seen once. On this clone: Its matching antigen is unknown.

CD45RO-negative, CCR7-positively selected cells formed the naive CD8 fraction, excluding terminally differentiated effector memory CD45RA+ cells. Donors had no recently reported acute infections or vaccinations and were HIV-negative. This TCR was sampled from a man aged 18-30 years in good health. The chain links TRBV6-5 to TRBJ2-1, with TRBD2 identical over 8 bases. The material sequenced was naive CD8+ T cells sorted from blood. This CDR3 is CASSPAGEGYNEQFF. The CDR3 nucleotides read TGTGCCAGCAGCCCAGCGGGAGAGGGCTACAATGAGCAGTTCTTC.